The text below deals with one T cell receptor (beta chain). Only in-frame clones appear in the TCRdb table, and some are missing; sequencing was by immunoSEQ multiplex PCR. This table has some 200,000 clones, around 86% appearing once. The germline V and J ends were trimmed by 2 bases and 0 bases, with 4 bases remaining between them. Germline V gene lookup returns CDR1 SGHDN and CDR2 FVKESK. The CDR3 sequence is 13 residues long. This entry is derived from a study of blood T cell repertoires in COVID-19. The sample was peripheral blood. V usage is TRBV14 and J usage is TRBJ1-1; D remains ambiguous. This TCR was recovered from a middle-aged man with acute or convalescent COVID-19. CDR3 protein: CASSQTMNTEAFF. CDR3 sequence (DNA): TGTGCCAGCAGCCAAACAATGAACACTGAAGCTTTCTTT.